The subject of this entry is one T cell receptor beta chain. What this receptor recognizes is not known. Base qualities were left out, and no much larger clone turns up one base away. These data come from a study of blood T cell repertoires in COVID-19 (dated by TCRdb to between 2020 and 2021). Broadly, across the study: Samples covering the acute and convalescent phases of COVID-19 were provided by collaborators in the United States, Italy and Spain. The prospective study material was composed of cDNA or gDNA derived from T cells, B-cell-depleted T cells, or PBMCs. Deeply sampled blood TCRbeta repertoires from subjects exposed to, actively infected with, or recovered from COVID-19 were included in the dataset. The repertoires were made available in a free public database intended to serve as a resource for research on the immune response to SARS-CoV-2. Samples were obtained from the ongoing ImmuneRACE study (first 160 participants) and from 1,200 or so subjects provided by 6 global collaborators. The sample metadata nearly always contained a de-identified subject ID, COVID-19 status, age in years and sex. Where available, HLA class I and class II types were taken from metadata supplied by the sample provider and were not determined by assay-based typing. Paper-wide results and their limitations: The quantity of clinical and demographic metadata differed by source and by participant and was supplied without curation.

V is shortened by 4 bases, J by 1 base, and the region joining them spans 7 bases. Via the germline V gene (reference sequence), CDR1 is MNHEY and CDR2 SMNVEV. Including cysteine and phenylalanine, the CDR3 has 13 amino acids. Only the CDR3 part of the read is kept: 39 bases, read in frame from the first base. TCRbeta CDR3 regions were amplified from genomic DNA by means of the immunoSEQ Assay, a bias-controlled multiplex PCR. Under the source paper's analysis protocol: The number of nucleated cells in each sample was estimated by amplification of reference gene primers within the assay. To quantify the absolute abundance of each unique TCRbeta CDR3 rearrangement, sequence reads were collapsed and filtered. Productive Simpson clonality was computed per sample as the square root of Simpson's diversity index over productive rearrangements. TCRdb holds this immuneACCESS table with in-frame rearrangements only. Some clones are missing; in checked studies, unresolved V genes explain under half, and the rest has no known cause. The V and J calls and clone size were taken over from that table, and D and trimming were inferred from the DNA. The sample data list under 400,000 clones, and 89% of these were observed just once. Approximately 4.1% of the sample belongs to the ten largest clones.

In Seattle, one collaborating source enrolled patients while the infection was active and tracked those patients longitudinally over the course of disease. The collaborating institutions used their own protocols to collect whole blood in K2EDTA tubes. For TCRbeta analysis, collaborators shipped samples in one of three forms: frozen whole blood, isolated PBMCs, or DNA extracted from either of those sample types. The rearrangement joined TRBV27 to TRBJ1-1; too little of a D gene remains to name it. Sequenced material: peripheral blood. This clonotype originated in a woman aged 60-70 years with COVID-19, enrolled during active disease. The nucleotides read TGTGCCAGCAGTTCCCACACGAACACTGAAGCTTTCTTT. Its protein product is CASSSHTNTEAFF.